The next 21 T cell receptor beta chains were all read from a single sample in a study of cytomegalovirus exposure and HLA in healthy donors. The PCR used 60 Vbeta and 13 Jbeta primers. Assay: immunoSEQ multiplex PCR; the TCRdb copy retains only in-frame clones and omits some. In the table there are about 160,000 clones, around 69% of which are singletons. What was sequenced was PBMCs. These receptors were collected from a young woman in good health and CMV-seronegative.

This chain uses TRBV7-9 with TRBJ2-1; 12 positions agree with TRBD2. The V and J ends lost 1 base and 8 bases, in that order; junction bases with no gene match: 9. CDR3 length: 17 amino acids. The germline gives CDR1 SEHNR, CDR2 FQNEAQ (reference sequence). The CDR3 here is CASSLGNAGLAGYEQFF. CDR3 nucleotide sequence: TGTGCCAGCAGCTTAGGGAATGCGGGACTAGCGGGTTATGAGCAGTTCTTC. The entire variable domain, with the rest obtained from reference TRBV7-9 and TRBJ2-1, is as follows: DTGVSQNPRHKITKRGQNVTFRCDPISEHNRLYWYRQTLGQGPEFLTYFQNEAQLEKSRLLSDRFSAERPKGSFSTLEIQRTEQGDSAMYLCASSLGNAGLAGYEQFFGPGTRLTVL.

The chain combines TRBV7-6 with TRBJ2-5; no definite D call. This CDR3 has 14 residues. With 0 bases removed from V and 4 bases from J, the gap between germline ends came to 9 bases. CDR1 is SGHVS and CDR2 is FNYEAQ in the germline V gene. The CDR3 sequence: CASSLASLGETQYF. In DNA, the CDR3 is TGTGCCAGCAGCTTAGCCAGCCTAGGAGAGACCCAGTACTTC.

V is TRBV7-9 and J is TRBJ2-5; no clear D. The germline gives CDR1 SEHNR, CDR2 FQNEAQ (reference sequence). The CDR3 covers 13 residues. Trimming took 1 base from V and 5 from J, leaving 8 bases between them. The CDR3 DNA sequence: TGTGCCAGCAGCTTAGAACCGGTGGAGACCCAGTACTTC. Its translation is CASSLEPVETQYF.

The gene calls are TRBV4-2 and TRBJ1-4; 7 bases align to TRBD1. CDR1 is LGHNA, CDR2 YNFKEQ, per germline. The CDR3 has 15 amino acids. The V and J ends lost 3 bases and 8 bases, in that order; junction bases with no gene match: 9. CDR3 DNA: TGTGCCAGCAGCCACGGGGACAGAGACTTAGAAAAACTGTTTTTT. Translated, it gives CASSHGDRDLEKLFF.

The genes are TRBV19 and TRBJ2-1; 7 positions match TRBD2. The CDR3 is 14 residues long. Germline trimming cut 5 bases from V and 4 bases from J; bases unmatched to any gene: 5. In germline, CDR1 is LNHDA, CDR2 SQIVND (reference sequence). CDR3 sequence (DNA): TGTGCCAGTAGTCGGGAGCGGGGATACAATGAGCAGTTCTTC. Amino acid sequence: CASSRERGYNEQFF.

This chain connects TRBV4-3 to TRBJ2-5; 10 bases line up with TRBD2. The V gene's germline CDR1 is LGHNA and CDR2 YSLEER. The CDR3 length is 16 residues. The ends lost 0 bases at V and 7 bases at J; junction bases unmatched: 8. CDR3 in amino acids: CASSQDTSGKAGTQYF. The CDR3 coding sequence is TGCGCCAGCAGCCAAGATACTAGCGGGAAAGCAGGGACCCAGTACTTC.

J is TRBJ2-3 and V is TRBV6-6; a possible D gene is TRBD2 (5 bases). CDR1 is MNHNY and CDR2 is SVGAGI in the germline V gene (reference sequence). V was pared by 5 bases and J by 5 bases, with 14 bases between. The CDR3 totals 14 residues. The CDR3 DNA sequence: TGTGCCAGCAGTCGCCCCGAAGGGAGAGATACGCAGTATTTT. Translating it yields CASSRPEGRDTQYF.

The gene calls are TRBV29-1 and TRBJ1-1; a possible D gene is TRBD1 (6 bases). Germline-derived CDR1 and CDR2 are SQVTM and ANQGSEA. The CDR3 spans 13 residues. Trimming stripped 7 bases from V and 0 bases from J, with 12 bases between. CDR3 in DNA: TGCAGCGGGTGGGACAACATGAACACTGAAGCTTTCTTT. Protein: CSGWDNMNTEAFF.

Notes on this clone: One end of the junction is discordant with germline, which a read error may explain. This rearrangement joins TRBV7-7 to TRBJ2-2, with D possibly matching TRBD1 (6 bases). CDR3 size: 16 residues. CDR1 and CDR2 from the germline V gene are SSHAT and FNYEAQ (reference sequence). The CDR3 sequence: CASSLMAQGNTGELFF. The CDR3 nucleotides are TGTGCTAGCAGCTTAATGGCACAGGGGAACACCGGGGAGCTGTTTTTT.

This rearrangement joins TRBV13 to TRBJ2-2; D perhaps matches TRBD2 (5 bases). Germline loops: CDR1 PRHDT, CDR2 FYEKMQ (reference sequence). V lost 0 bases and J 5 bases, leaving 10 bases between the germline ends. This CDR3 has 15 residues. The chain's CDR3 is CASSLGDSGTGELFF. In DNA, the CDR3 is TGTGCCAGCAGCTTAGGGGACTCTGGGACCGGGGAGCTGTTTTTT.

This chain uses TRBV29-1 with TRBJ2-3, with D tentatively TRBD1 (5 bases). Germline CDR1 is SQVTM and CDR2 is ANQGSEA. The CDR3 length is 11 residues. CDR3 in DNA: TGCAGTGCCGGACATACAGATACGCAGTATTTT. Translated, it gives CSAGHTDTQYF.

The CDR3 spells CASSPRDTSYNEQFF. CDR3 DNA sequence: TGTGCCAGCAGCCCGCGGGATACCTCCTACAATGAGCAGTTCTTC. V gene TRBV11-3 combines with J gene TRBJ2-1, with D perhaps TRBD2 (6 bases). Looked up from germline, CDR1 is SGHNT and CDR2 is YENEEA. There are 15 residues in the CDR3. Trimming removed 5 bases from V and 0 bases from J, with 11 bases in between.

The chain combines TRBV19 with TRBJ1-1; TRBD1 matches at 10 bases. Losses at the gene ends were 5 bases for V and 3 bases for J; bases not matched to a gene: 6. Germline V gives CDR1 LNHDA, CDR2 SQIVND (reference sequence). The CDR3 length is 15 residues. CDR3 DNA sequence: TGTGCCAGTAGTGTCCTCGGGACAGGGGACACTGAAGCTTTCTTT. Translating gives CASSVLGTGDTEAFF.

This clone was recorded a few times. The chain employs TRBV6-1 and TRBJ2-1, with TRBD2 matching 10 bases. CDR1 is MNHNS, CDR2 SASEGT, per germline. This CDR3 region has 13 residues. The ends lost 8 bases at V and 7 bases at J; junction bases unmatched: 5. This chain's CDR3 is CASPAGGLNEQFF. The DNA for the CDR3 is TGTGCCAGCCCAGCGGGAGGGCTTAATGAGCAGTTCTTC.

This clone came up a few times. The chain employs TRBV18 and TRBJ2-5, with 8 positions matching TRBD1. The CDR3 is 13 amino acids. Germline V gene lookup returns CDR1 KGHSH and CDR2 LQKENI. The V segment lost 9 bases and the J segment 1 base; nucleotides outside the gene matches: 4. The CDR3 is CASFGQGQETQYF. In nucleotides, the CDR3 is TGTGCCAGTTTTGGACAGGGCCAAGAGACCCAGTACTTC. Drawing the rest from reference TRBV18 and TRBJ2-5, the complete variable domain is NAGVMQNPRHLVRRRGQEARLRCSPMKGHSHVYWYRQLPEEGLKFMVYLQKENIIDESGMPKERFSAEFPKEGPSILRIQQVVRGDSAAYFCASFGQGQETQYFGPGTRLLVL.

The J gene is TRBJ1-3, the V gene TRBV4-3, with TRBD1 matching over 8 bases. The trim removed 1 base at V and 8 bases at J, leaving 7 bases unmatched. Germline CDR1 is LGHNA and CDR2 is YSLEER. There are 15 residues in the CDR3. The CDR3 DNA follows: TGCGCCAGCAGCCAAGGACAGGGGATCCGGGACACCATATATTTT. Its protein is CASSQGQGIRDTIYF.

This clone occurred a few times. The rearrangement joins TRBV6-5 to TRBJ1-6; D remains unclear. The germline V gene encodes CDR1 MNHEY and CDR2 SVGAGI. V shed 6 bases and J shed 16 bases, with 19 bases lying between them. The CDR3 runs 13 residues. CDR3 in amino acids: CASRQDGGFSLHF. In DNA, the CDR3 is TGTGCCAGCAGGCAGGACGGAGGTTTTTCTCTCCACTTT.

The chain links TRBV9 to TRBJ2-7, with D perhaps matching TRBD2 (6 bases). V gave up 0 bases and J gave up 4 bases, with 14 bases separating them. In germline, CDR1 is SGDLS, CDR2 YYNGEE. CDR3 size: 15 residues. CDR3 sequence (DNA): TGTGCCAGCAGCGTAGAGGCACAGGCGGGGTACGAGCAGTACTTC. This codes for CASSVEAQAGYEQYF.

This sequence joins TRBV7-6 and TRBJ2-1; D is unclear. V dropped 0 bases and J dropped 9 bases, with 6 bases sitting between them. Germline V CDR1 and CDR2: SGHVS, FNYEAQ. This CDR3 region has 12 residues. The DNA for the CDR3 is TGTGCCAGCAGCTTAGCTAGTTCTGAGCAGTTCTTC. Translated, it gives CASSLASSEQFF.

The chain combines TRBV18 with TRBJ2-2; D perhaps matches TRBD2 (6 bases). CDR3 length: 14 residues. The V end lost 3 bases, the J end lost 5 bases, and 10 bases lay between the germline ends. Germline CDR1 KGHSH, CDR2 LQKENI. CDR3: CASSPNSGTGELFF. In DNA, the CDR3 is TGTGCCAGCTCACCTAACAGCGGGACCGGGGAGCTGTTTTTT.

V usage is TRBV4-1 and J usage is TRBJ1-2; D gene ambiguous. Between the trimmed V and J ends, which lost 1 base and 8 bases, there was a span of 8 bases. CDR1 is MGHRA and CDR2 is YSYEKL in the germline V gene. CDR3 length: 12 amino acids. CDR3 protein: CASSQGSGGYTF. The CDR3 DNA follows: TGCGCCAGCAGCCAAGGGAGCGGGGGCTACACCTTC.